The 30 T cell receptor beta chains reported below all come from one sample, sequenced in a study of patients and donors after allogeneic stem cell transplantation. Each CDR3 protein is one row after TCRdb ran MiXCR on the RT-PCR reads. The sample has approximately 250,000 distinct CDR3 sequences; approximately 14% are singletons. Material for sequencing was blood, either unsorted or a sorted T cell fraction (not recorded which). The receptors stem from a human donor who was either an allogeneic HSCT recipient or a stem cell or donor lymphocyte infusion donor (not recorded which). It is not recorded whose cells these are; they may come from a transplant donor.

CDR3 nucleotides: TGCAGTGCAAGGGGGACCCACGAGAATCAGCCCCAGCATTTT. As protein: CSARGTHENQPQHF. V and J are TRBV20-1 and TRBJ1-5, with D possibly matching TRBD1 (6 bases). CDR3 size: 14 residues. Germline V gene lookup returns CDR1 DFQATT and CDR2 SNEGSKA (reference sequence). With 6 bases removed from V and 4 bases from J, the gap between germline ends came to 16 bases.

The rearrangement joins TRBV20-1 to TRBJ2-7, with D uncertain. CDR3 length: 14 amino acids. V lost 2 bases and J 0 bases, leaving 11 bases between the germline ends. Germline V gene sequence: CDR1 DFQATT, CDR2 SNEGSKA (reference sequence). The CDR3 protein is CSARQQGRSYEQYF. CDR3 bases: TGCAGTGCTAGACAACAAGGGCGCTCCTACGAGCAGTACTTC.

The chain employs TRBV5-5 and TRBJ2-5; TRBD1 matches 10 bases. Trimming removed 2 bases from V and 5 bases from J; junction bases left unmatched: 6. CDR1 and CDR2 from the germline V gene are SGHKS and YYEKEE (reference sequence). The CDR3 has 15 amino acids. The CDR3 spells CASSLGQGVIETQYF. The CDR3 DNA follows: TGTGCCAGCAGCTTAGGACAGGGGGTTATCGAGACCCAGTACTTC.

This clonotype was seen only once. The J gene is TRBJ2-2, the V gene TRBV3-1; TRBD1 or TRBD2 may be the D gene (5 bases each). V lost 5 bases to trimming and J lost 5 bases, with 18 bases between them. This CDR3 is 16 amino acids long. CDR1 LGHDT and CDR2 YNNKEL come from the germline V gene (reference sequence). The CDR3 loop is CASSEVFGATTGELFF. As DNA, the CDR3 is TGTGCCAGCAGCGAAGTCTTCGGGGCCACAACCGGGGAGCTGTTTTTT.

The V and J genes are TRBV27 and TRBJ2-6, with 10 bases aligning to TRBD1. The junction had 8 bases not matched to a gene; V was cut back by 6 bases and J by 3 bases. This CDR3 contains 17 residues. Germline V gives CDR1 MNHEY, CDR2 SMNVEV (reference sequence). CDR3 amino acids: CASRLTGGSSGANVLTF. DNA of the CDR3: TGTGCCAGCAGATTGACAGGGGGCTCTAGTGGGGCCAACGTCCTGACTTTC.

Only a few counts were recorded for this clonotype. The J gene is TRBJ2-5, the V gene TRBV20-1; no reliable D call. Trimming removed 4 bases from V and 5 bases from J, with 8 bases in between. The CDR3 spans 11 residues. Germline V CDR1 and CDR2: DFQATT, SNEGSKA (reference sequence). CDR3 amino acids: CSATERETQYF. The CDR3 DNA is TGCAGTGCTACGGAGAGGGAGACCCAGTACTTC.

This clonotype was seen a handful of times. The chain has TRBV6-1 and TRBJ1-4; D uncertain. The CDR3 is 14 amino acids. V was trimmed by 1 base and J by 8 bases, leaving 11 bases between them. Germline CDR1 is MNHNS and CDR2 is SASEGT. The CDR3 is CASSEGGLVEKLFF. CDR3 nucleotide sequence: TGTGCCAGCAGTGAAGGAGGGCTCGTAGAAAAACTGTTTTTT.

This chain links TRBV6-5 with TRBJ1-2; tentative D call: TRBD1 (5 bases). CDR3 length: 15 residues. CDR1 is MNHEY, CDR2 SVGAGI, per germline. Trimming cost V 4 bases and J 8 bases, with 20 bases left between them. The CDR3 is CASSSSFNQGRGYTF. The CDR3 DNA follows: TGTGCCAGCAGTTCTAGTTTCAACCAGGGTAGGGGCTACACCTTC.

The sample holds many counts of this clonotype. The CDR3 sequence: CASSPGLDQETQYF. The CDR3 DNA sequence: TGTGCCAGCAGCCCGGGACTAGACCAAGAGACCCAGTACTTC. The V call is TRBV11-2, the J call TRBJ2-5; 8 positions match TRBD2. The CDR3 length is 14 residues. With 5 bases clipped from V and 0 bases from J, the junction kept 2 bases outside the gene matches. From germline, CDR1 is SGHAT and CDR2 FQNNGV.

This clonotype was counted between two and nine times. The V call is TRBV24-1, the J call TRBJ2-3; D gene ambiguous. CDR1 and CDR2 (germline): KGHDR, SFDVKD. Trimming pared 4 bases from V and 4 bases from J, leaving 17 bases between. CDR3 size: 16 residues. Here the CDR3 DNA reads TGTGCCACCAGTGACCCCAGGACCAACGGAGCAGATACGCAGTATTTT. This codes for CATSDPRTNGADTQYF.

Ten or more counts support this clonotype. V and J are TRBV20-1 and TRBJ2-6; a weak D match, TRBD1 (6 bases). With 0 bases removed from V and 4 bases from J, the gap between germline ends came to 25 bases. Germline V CDR1 and CDR2: DFQATT, SNEGSKA (reference sequence). The CDR3 covers 20 residues. The CDR3 spells CSARDLTYGRGFAGANVLTF. The CDR3 coding sequence is TGCAGTGCTAGAGATTTGACCTACGGCAGGGGATTCGCCGGGGCCAACGTCCTGACTTTC.

V usage is TRBV11-1 and J usage is TRBJ2-7; 10 nucleotides match TRBD1. This CDR3 is 15 amino acids long. CDR1 and CDR2 from the germline V gene are SGHAT and FQDESV (reference sequence). V dropped 3 bases and J dropped 2; count of bases not matched to a gene: 4. DNA for the CDR3: TGTGCCAGCAGCTTGCCCGGGACAGGGGCCTACGAGCAGTACTTC. Amino acid sequence: CASSLPGTGAYEQYF.

The rearrangement uses TRBV2 and TRBJ2-1, with 10 bases matching TRBD2. Germline V lookup: CDR1 SNHLY, CDR2 FYNNEI. CDR3 size: 15 residues. With 5 bases clipped from V and 10 bases from J, the junction kept 11 bases outside the gene matches. CDR3 amino acids: CASSPRSGRATEQFF. The CDR3 nucleotides are TGTGCCAGCAGTCCACGAAGCGGGAGGGCCACCGAGCAGTTCTTC.

This clonotype was observed a few times. In nucleotides, the CDR3 is TGCAGTGCCCTACGGGTCACAGGGGGAAGCAATCAGCCCCAGCATTTT. Its protein is CSALRVTGGSNQPQHF. This chain uses TRBV20-1 with TRBJ1-5; 8 positions match TRBD1. The CDR3 is 16 residues long. The germline CDR1 and CDR2 sequences are DFQATT and SNEGSKA (reference sequence). The ends lost 6 bases at V and 1 base at J; junction bases unmatched: 11.

This clonotype was observed once. This chain connects TRBV5-1 to TRBJ2-1; TRBD2 aligns across 8 bases. This CDR3 spans 15 amino acids. In germline, CDR1 is SGHRS, CDR2 YFSETQ. With V trimmed by 5 bases and J by 7 bases, 11 bases remained unmatched. The CDR3: CASRKSGTRGNEQFF. CDR3 DNA: TGCGCCAGCAGAAAATCCGGGACTAGGGGGAATGAGCAGTTCTTC.

The table lists this clonotype with a few counts. V gene TRBV5-6 combines with J gene TRBJ2-5, with a possible D match to TRBD1 (6 bases). Germline V CDR1 and CDR2: SGHDT, YYEEEE. The V end lost 4 bases, the J end lost 7 bases, and 11 bases lay between the germline ends. This CDR3 comprises 12 residues. This CDR3 is CASSISQGTQYF. The CDR3 DNA reads TGTGCCAGCAGCATATCACAGGGGACCCAGTACTTC.

This clonotype has at least ten counts. The J gene is TRBJ2-1, the V gene TRBV12-3 or TRBV12-4; 11 positions agree with TRBD2. Trimming removed 8 bases from V and 7 bases from J; junction bases left unmatched: 7. This CDR3 has 14 residues. CDR3 DNA sequence: TGTGCCAGCCATTCCGGGACTAGCGGTAATGAGCAGTTCTTC. This codes for CASHSGTSGNEQFF.

In DNA, the CDR3 is TGTGCCAGCAGCTTATCGGGGGGGCCGGGAGAGACCCAGTACTTC. Protein sequence: CASSLSGGPGETQYF. V gene TRBV5-4 combines with J gene TRBJ2-5, with 8 nucleotides matching TRBD2. Germline-derived CDR1 and CDR2 are SGHNT and YYREEE (reference sequence). Losses at the gene ends were 2 bases for V and 4 bases for J; bases not matched to a gene: 7. The length of the CDR3 is 15 residues.

This clonotype was found many times. The gene calls are TRBV5-1 and TRBJ1-2, with D possibly being TRBD1 (5 bases). This CDR3 is 13 amino acids long. The V end lost 5 bases, the J end lost 2 bases, and 10 bases lay between the germline ends. Germline V lookup: CDR1 SGHRS, CDR2 YFSETQ. The chain's CDR3 is CASSLDTNYGYTF. CDR3 nucleotides: TGCGCCAGCAGTCTGGACACCAACTATGGCTACACCTTC.

This clonotype was observed many times. CDR3 protein: CASSLDGGYYNEQFF. Here the CDR3 DNA reads TGCGCCAGCAGCTTGGACGGGGGATACTACAATGAGCAGTTCTTC. V gene TRBV5-1 combines with J gene TRBJ2-1, with a tentative D call TRBD2 (6 bases). The CDR3 has 15 amino acids. Trimming removed 0 bases from V and 3 bases from J, with 10 bases in between. Per the germline V gene, CDR1 is SGHRS and CDR2 is YFSETQ.

The gene calls are TRBV6-5 and TRBJ2-1, with 8 bases fitting TRBD2. Germline CDR1 and CDR2: MNHEY and SVGAGI. The junction had 13 bases not matched to a gene; V was cut back by 2 bases and J by 10 bases. This CDR3 comprises 16 residues. This chain's CDR3 is CASSYNPTTGGNEQFF. Written as DNA, the CDR3 is TGTGCCAGCAGTTACAACCCGACAACGGGGGGGAACGAGCAGTTCTTC.

This clonotype was observed a handful of times. The V gene is TRBV27, the J gene TRBJ2-1, with 7 nucleotides matching TRBD2. This CDR3 comprises 16 residues. Germline-derived CDR1 and CDR2 are MNHEY and SMNVEV (reference sequence). Trimming cost V 4 bases and J 6 bases; bases outside gene matches: 12. The CDR3 DNA sequence: TGTGCCAGCAGTTCCCCTCGGGAGGCCCTACGCAATGAGCAGTTCTTC. Its translation: CASSSPREALRNEQFF.

This clonotype was seen ten or more times. The chain joins TRBV29-1 to TRBJ2-1, with a possible D match to TRBD2 (5 bases). Germline V lookup: CDR1 SQVTM, CDR2 ANQGSEA. The V end was cut by 3 bases, the J end by 8 bases, with 11 bases between. The CDR3 length is 12 residues. Here the CDR3 DNA reads TGCAGCGTTGATGGACTGTCGGATGAGCAGTTCTTC. Protein: CSVDGLSDEQFF.

This sequence joins TRBV6-1 and TRBJ2-5; perhaps TRBD1 as D (6 bases). This CDR3 is built from 13 residues. The V gene lost 8 bases and the J gene lost 6 bases, with 16 bases spanning the gap. Per germline, CDR1 MNHNS and CDR2 SASEGT. The CDR3 spells CASGIRGAKTQYF. The CDR3 nucleotides read TGTGCCAGCGGCATCAGGGGAGCGAAGACCCAGTACTTC.

The V gene is TRBV14, the J gene TRBJ1-1; unclear D gene. The germline gives CDR1 SGHDN, CDR2 FVKESK. Trimming removed 0 bases at V and 0 bases at J, with 8 bases between. The CDR3 runs to 15 residues. The CDR3 DNA is TGTGCCAGCAGCCAAGACTTACAGCTGAACACTGAAGCTTTCTTT. Encoded protein: CASSQDLQLNTEAFF.

The chain carries TRBV19 and TRBJ2-2; no clear D gene. Looked up from germline, CDR1 is LNHDA and CDR2 is SQIVND (reference sequence). V was pared by 4 bases and J by 4 bases, with 10 bases between. CDR3 length: 14 amino acids. The CDR3 loop is CASSKGVGTGELFF. In nucleotides, the CDR3 is TGTGCCAGTAGTAAGGGCGTAGGCACCGGGGAGCTGTTTTTT.

This clonotype has a handful of counts. The gene calls are TRBV19 and TRBJ2-3; 10 bases agree with TRBD1. V lost 6 bases to trimming and J lost 3 bases; unmatched junction nucleotides: 9. Germline lookup yields CDR1 LNHDA and CDR2 SQIVND (reference sequence). CDR3 size: 16 residues. CDR3 nucleotides: TGTGCCAGTAGAACGACAGGGGGCTCGGTGACAGATACGCAGTATTTT. Amino acids: CASRTTGGSVTDTQYF.

J is TRBJ2-3 and V is TRBV5-5; TRBD2 is a possible D gene (6 bases). This CDR3 spans 15 amino acids. Per germline, CDR1 SGHKS and CDR2 YYEKEE (reference sequence). V was pared by 3 bases and J by 5 bases, with 16 bases between. The CDR3 region has the DNA TGTGCCAGCAGCTATCGGTGGAGGGAGGAAGATACGCAGTATTTT. Translated, it gives CASSYRWREEDTQYF.

This chain connects TRBV7-8 to TRBJ2-1; 7 bases fit TRBD2. The ends lost 7 bases at V and 5 bases at J; junction bases unmatched: 11. The V gene's germline CDR1 is SGHVS and CDR2 FQNEAQ. The CDR3 is 15 residues long. Written as DNA, the CDR3 is TGTGCCAGCACTATTAGCGGGTCGAGGCACAATGAGCAGTTCTTC. Translated: CASTISGSRHNEQFF.

In this sample, this clonotype turned up many times. J is TRBJ1-5 and V is TRBV6-2 or TRBV6-3; 9 bases are shared with TRBD1. The CDR3 is made up of 15 amino acids. With V trimmed by 7 bases and J by 6 bases, 10 bases remained unmatched. Germline-derived CDR1 and CDR2 are MNHEY and SVGEGT. CDR3 in amino acids: CASTENRGLIQPQHF. The DNA for the CDR3 is TGTGCCAGCACCGAAAACAGGGGGCTCATTCAGCCCCAGCATTTT.